A single sample gave rise to the 10 T cell receptor beta chains below, sequenced in a study of shared clonotypes between healthy human individuals. Sequenced by immunoSEQ multiplex PCR; TCRdb stores in-frame clones only, minus some. The repertoire holds millions of clones, with over 85% as singletons. Sequencing was performed on naive CD4+ T cells sorted from blood. This sample's subset: CD45RA+ positively selected. All receptors derive from a man aged 18 to 30 in good health.

The V call is TRBV7-2, the J call TRBJ2-3, with 7 bases identical to TRBD2. This CDR3 is built from 14 residues. Trimming cost V 5 bases and J 4 bases; bases outside gene matches: 6. CDR1 SGHTA and CDR2 FQGNSA come from the germline V gene. The CDR3 DNA is TGTGCCAGCAGCCGGACTAGTAAAGCAGATACGCAGTATTTT. Encoded protein: CASSRTSKADTQYF. The full variable domain, rest sourced from reference TRBV7-2 and TRBJ2-3, is GAGVSQSPSNKVTEKGKDVELRCDPISGHTALYWYRQSLGQGLEFLIYFQGNSAPDKSGLPSDRFSAERTGGSVSTLTIQRTQQEDSAVYLCASSRTSKADTQYFGPGTRLTVL.

The rearrangement links TRBV7-2 to TRBJ2-7; 11 bases fit TRBD1. V shed 6 bases, J shed 5 bases, and the junction held 6 bases outside the gene matches. CDR1 is SGHTA and CDR2 is FQGNSA in the germline V gene. There are 14 residues in the CDR3. CDR3 DNA sequence: TGTGCCAGCAGGGGACAGGGGGGAGCCAACGAGCAGTACTTC. Translated: CASRGQGGANEQYF.

V and J are TRBV6-6 and TRBJ2-7; D is unresolved. This CDR3 contains 12 residues. From germline, CDR1 is MNHNY and CDR2 SVGAGI (reference sequence). V lost 4 bases and J 2 bases, leaving 6 bases between the germline ends. This CDR3 reads CASSSATYEQYF. The CDR3 DNA sequence: TGTGCCAGCAGTTCTGCAACCTACGAGCAGTACTTC.

This rearrangement joins TRBV27 to TRBJ2-7, with D maybe TRBD1 (6 bases). The V and J ends lost 3 bases and 6 bases respectively, with 12 bases between them. CDR1 is MNHEY, CDR2 SMNVEV, per germline (reference sequence). CDR3 length: 13 residues. DNA for the CDR3: TGTGCCAGCAGTTTGATGGGACATAGCGAGCAGTACTTC. This translates into CASSLMGHSEQYF.

This clone was seen once. This chain joins TRBV4-1 and TRBJ1-6; D call uncertain. Deletions cut 0 bases from V and 6 bases from J, with 15 bases between. Looked up from germline, CDR1 is MGHRA and CDR2 is YSYEKL. The CDR3 runs 17 residues. CDR3 in DNA: TGCGCCAGCAGCCAAGATTTTGGGCAGGATTTTAATTCACCCCTCCACTTT. It specifies CASSQDFGQDFNSPLHF.

This chain uses TRBV5-1 with TRBJ2-7, with a weak D call TRBD2 (6 bases). The length of the CDR3 is 13 residues. Looked up from germline, CDR1 is SGHRS and CDR2 is YFSETQ. V lost 6 bases and J 5 bases, leaving 15 bases between the germline ends. The CDR3 bases are TGCGCCAGCAATAGCGGCAATACGGACGAGCAGTACTTC. Its translation: CASNSGNTDEQYF. The complete variable domain, with remaining parts taken from reference TRBV5-1 and TRBJ2-7, reads KAGVTQTPRYLIKTRGQQVTLSCSPISGHRSVSWYQQTPGQGLQFLFEYFSETQRNKGNFPGRFSGRQFSNSRSEMNVSTLELGDSALYLCASNSGNTDEQYFGPGTRLTVT.

The rearrangement links TRBV9 to TRBJ1-1, with 11 bases matching TRBD1. Germline CDR1 SGDLS, CDR2 YYNGEE. The junction had 4 bases not matched to a gene; V was cut back by 0 bases and J by 3 bases. This CDR3 contains 16 residues. Here the CDR3 DNA reads TGTGCCAGCAGCGTAGTGGACAGGGGGCTTGACACTGAAGCTTTCTTT. It is translated as CASSVVDRGLDTEAFF.

The J gene is TRBJ2-7, the V gene TRBV19; 7 bases are a match to TRBD1. Unmatched junction bases numbered 3, after V lost 4 bases and J lost 3 bases. Per germline, CDR1 LNHDA and CDR2 SQIVND (reference sequence). This CDR3 has 13 residues. The CDR3 DNA follows: TGTGCCAGTAGTACCAGGGGGAACTACGAGCAGTACTTC. Translation gives CASSTRGNYEQYF.

This chain connects TRBV11-3 to TRBJ1-1; D perhaps matches TRBD1 (5 bases). The germline CDR1 and CDR2 sequences are SGHNT and YENEEA. Trimming shortened V by 2 bases and J by 1 base, and 8 bases separated the two germline ends. This CDR3 spans 14 amino acids. The CDR3 bases are TGTGCCAGCAGCTTAATGGGGGAGAACACTGAAGCTTTCTTT. It encodes CASSLMGENTEAFF.

Notes on this clone: The identical CDR3 is also encoded by other nucleotide sequences in the sample. This rearrangement joins TRBV6-5 to TRBJ2-7; perhaps TRBD2 as D (6 bases). The ends were cut back, 6 bases at V and 4 bases at J, with 13 bases in the middle. Germline V gene sequence: CDR1 MNHEY, CDR2 SVGAGI. CDR3 length: 13 amino acids. The CDR3 region has the DNA TGTGCCAGCAGAAGGGGAGGATCTTACGAGCAGTACTTC. It yields the protein CASRRGGSYEQYF.